A single sample is the source of the 27 T cell receptor beta chains below, sequenced in a study of blood T cell repertoires in COVID-19. The protocol was immunoSEQ multiplex PCR, while the TCRdb copy is restricted to in-frame clones and leaves out a portion. The sample shows around 220,000 clones, 80% of them seen only once. Sequenced material: peripheral blood. The receptors here all came from a human donor in a cohort sampled during active COVID-19.

The chain is built from TRBV7-9 and TRBJ2-3; 10 positions match TRBD1. Trimming took 2 bases from V and 3 from J; bases not matched to a gene: 5. This CDR3 spans 16 amino acids. Germline values: CDR1 SEHNR, CDR2 FQNEAQ (reference sequence). CDR3 in DNA: TGTGCCAGCAGCTTACGCCGGGACAGGGGTACAGATACGCAGTATTTT. It encodes CASSLRRDRGTDTQYF. Based on the CDR3 plus reference TRBV7-9 and TRBJ2-3, the full variable domain is DTGVSQNPRHKITKRGQNVTFRCDPISEHNRLYWYRQTLGQGPEFLTYFQNEAQLEKSRLLSDRFSAERPKGSFSTLEIQRTEQGDSAMYLCASSLRRDRGTDTQYFGPGTRLTVL.

V and J are TRBV6-5 and TRBJ2-7; possible D gene TRBD1, 7 bases. Trimming shortened V by 7 bases and J by 5 bases, and 21 bases separated the two germline ends. Germline values: CDR1 MNHEY, CDR2 SVGAGI. The CDR3 loop spans 15 amino acids. DNA for the CDR3: TGTGCCAGCACCTCATCAAGGGCAGGGGGGAACGAGCAGTACTTC. Amino acids: CASTSSRAGGNEQYF.

The gene calls are TRBV28 and TRBJ2-7; 9 bases line up with TRBD2. V was clipped by 7 bases and J by 2 bases; unmatched bases: 6. Germline CDR1 MDHEN, CDR2 SYDVKM. This CDR3 has 14 residues. DNA for the CDR3: TGTGCCAGCACCCCCTCTAGCGGGACCTACGAGCAGTACTTC. The encoded protein is CASTPSSGTYEQYF.

V usage is TRBV2 and J usage is TRBJ1-5; tentatively, D is TRBD1 (5 bases). The CDR3 covers 13 residues. The V and J ends lost 4 bases and 4 bases respectively, with 8 bases between them. Germline-derived CDR1 and CDR2 are SNHLY and FYNNEI. In nucleotides, the CDR3 is TGTGCCAGCAGTGGGCAGGGAAATCAGCCCCAGCATTTT. Its translation: CASSGQGNQPQHF.

This clone was detected a few times. The chain employs TRBV24-1 and TRBJ1-2; weak D call: TRBD1 (6 bases). CDR1 and CDR2 (germline): KGHDR, SFDVKD. The ends were cut back, 3 bases at V and 7 bases at J, with 11 bases in the middle. The CDR3 contains 13 residues. CDR3 nucleotide sequence: TGTGCCACCAGTGATCCCCACAGGGTTGGCTACACCTTC. Protein sequence: CATSDPHRVGYTF.

Regarding this clone: Other DNA sequences in the sample encode the same CDR3. The V gene is TRBV6-5, the J gene TRBJ2-7, with a possible D match to TRBD1 (6 bases). CDR1 is MNHEY, CDR2 SVGAGI, per germline. Trimming shortened V by 4 bases and J by 1 base, and 8 bases separated the two germline ends. The CDR3 totals 13 residues. DNA of the CDR3: TGTGCCAGCAGTTCAAGGGGGTCCTACGAGCAGTACTTC. This gives the protein CASSSRGSYEQYF.

This clone was counted many times. This sequence joins TRBV6-1 and TRBJ2-7, with D perhaps TRBD2 (5 bases). V gave up 0 bases and J gave up 6 bases, with 12 bases separating them. Germline loops: CDR1 MNHNS, CDR2 SASEGT. The CDR3 sequence is 14 residues long. CDR3 sequence reads: CASSEAGSSAEQYF. For the CDR3, the DNA is TGTGCCAGCAGTGAAGCGGGGAGCAGTGCCGAGCAGTACTTC.

V and J are TRBV9 and TRBJ2-7; maybe TRBD1 (6 bases). Trimming stripped 3 bases from V and 2 bases from J, with 18 bases between. The CDR3 consists of 16 residues. Germline loops: CDR1 SGDLS, CDR2 YYNGEE. This CDR3 is CASSEDSTLKAYEQYF. As DNA, the CDR3 is TGTGCCAGCAGCGAGGACAGTACCCTTAAAGCCTACGAGCAGTACTTC.

This chain connects TRBV15 to TRBJ1-5; D is perhaps TRBD1 (6 bases). Germline assignment: CDR1 LNHNV and CDR2 YYDKDF (reference sequence). The V gene lost 1 base and the J gene lost 0 bases, with 10 bases spanning the gap. The CDR3 is 16 residues long. DNA for the CDR3: TGTGCCACCAGCAGAGGGGGACAAAATAGCAATCAGCCCCAGCATTTT. Its protein product is CATSRGGQNSNQPQHF.

This clone was counted once. The chain combines TRBV7-3 with TRBJ2-2; D gene ambiguous. Germline CDR1 and CDR2: SGHTA and FQGTGA. This CDR3 spans 14 amino acids. Trimming stripped 0 bases from V and 8 bases from J, with 10 bases between. DNA for the CDR3: TGTGCCAGCAGCTTAACGACGGGTACGGGGGAGCTGTTTTTT. Protein product: CASSLTTGTGELFF.

This chain joins TRBV11-3 and TRBJ2-2; D possibly corresponds to TRBD2 (6 bases). The CDR3 sequence is 15 residues long. The germline gives CDR1 SGHNT, CDR2 YENEEA. V lost 1 base, J lost 4 bases, and 10 bases lay in between. The CDR3 region is CASSLGWDSTGELFF. DNA for the CDR3: TGTGCCAGCAGCTTAGGATGGGACTCCACCGGGGAGCTGTTTTTT.

The chain employs TRBV6-5 and TRBJ1-3; a possible D gene is TRBD1 (5 bases). The CDR3 covers 14 residues. CDR1 and CDR2 (germline): MNHEY, SVGAGI. The V gene lost 7 bases and the J gene lost 2 bases, with 12 bases spanning the gap. CDR3 region: CASTTGGTGNTIYF. As DNA, the CDR3 is TGTGCCAGCACCACGGGGGGAACTGGAAACACCATATATTTT.

The rearrangement joins TRBV3-1 (or the pseudogene TRBV3-2) to TRBJ1-1; D is uncertain. Between the trimmed V and J ends, which lost 0 bases and 9 bases, there was a span of 5 bases. The V gene's germline CDR1 is LGHDT and CDR2 YNNKEL (reference sequence). The CDR3 covers 11 residues. CDR3 DNA sequence: TGTGCCAGCAGCCAAGAAAACAAAGCTTTCTTT. Translating gives CASSQENKAFF.

The CDR3 sequence is CASSWGQNTGELFF. Here the CDR3 DNA reads TGTGCCAGCAGCTGGGGACAGAACACCGGGGAGCTGTTTTTT. The chain couples TRBV7-9 to TRBJ2-2; D perhaps matches TRBD1 (6 bases). Between the trimmed V and J ends, which lost 4 bases and 1 base, there was a span of 7 bases. Germline loops: CDR1 SEHNR, CDR2 FQNEAQ (reference sequence). The CDR3 runs to 14 residues. The whole variable domain, remainder taken from reference TRBV7-9 and TRBJ2-2, is DTGVSQNPRHKITKRGQNVTFRCDPISEHNRLYWYRQTLGQGPEFLTYFQNEAQLEKSRLLSDRFSAERPKGSFSTLEIQRTEQGDSAMYLCASSWGQNTGELFFGEGSRLTVL.

The chain combines TRBV19 with TRBJ1-1; the D gene is possibly TRBD1 (5 bases). Germline loops: CDR1 LNHDA, CDR2 SQIVND (reference sequence). This CDR3 has 17 amino acids. The V and J ends lost 5 bases and 5 bases respectively, with 24 bases between them. The DNA of the CDR3 is TGTGCCAGTAGTTTCCCCCGGGGGACGACGGGAGGGACTGAAGCTTTCTTT. It translates to CASSFPRGTTGGTEAFF.

This chain connects TRBV7-2 to TRBJ1-5; maybe TRBD1 (5 bases). From germline, CDR1 is SGHTA and CDR2 FQGNSA. V shed 5 bases and J shed 1 base, with 18 bases lying between them. The CDR3 consists of 17 residues. In nucleotides, the CDR3 is TGTGCCAGCAGCCAATCAGGGAGGTTCGGGAGCAATCAGCCCCAGCATTTT. Encoded protein: CASSQSGRFGSNQPQHF.

A single count supports this clone. This chain joins TRBV7-9 and TRBJ2-1; D not resolved. Germline V gene sequence: CDR1 SEHNR, CDR2 FQNEAQ (reference sequence). CDR3 size: 13 residues. V lost 6 bases, J lost 7 bases, and 13 bases lay in between. This chain's CDR3 is CASRWLPWNEQFF. The CDR3 DNA reads as TGTGCCAGCAGGTGGCTGCCCTGGAATGAGCAGTTCTTC.

CDR3 nucleotides: TGTGCCATCTCCGGGAGTAGCGCAGATACGCAGTATTTT. Its translation: CAISGSSADTQYF. The V gene is TRBV10-3, the J gene TRBJ2-3; possibly TRBD2 for D (6 bases). This CDR3 comprises 13 residues. Germline assignment: CDR1 ENHRY and CDR2 SYGVKD. Trimming left V 8 bases short and J 4 bases short, with 13 bases between.

This sequence joins TRBV28 and TRBJ2-7; no definite D call. This CDR3 has 10 amino acids. CDR1 is MDHEN and CDR2 is SYDVKM in the germline V gene. Trimming removed 10 bases at V and 0 bases at J, with 4 bases between. This chain's CDR3 is CATGSYEQYF. The CDR3 coding sequence is TGTGCCACCGGCTCCTACGAGCAGTACTTC.

The J gene is TRBJ2-7, the V gene TRBV9; 8 bases map to TRBD2. Trimming at V came to 3 bases and at J to 0 bases, leaving 2 bases not matched to a gene. This CDR3 has 14 residues. Germline CDR1 is SGDLS and CDR2 is YYNGEE. The CDR3 bases are TGTGCCAGCAGCGCGACTAGCGACTCCTACGAGCAGTACTTC. Translation gives CASSATSDSYEQYF.

The chain couples TRBV9 to TRBJ2-7; a weak D match, TRBD2 (6 bases). Between the trimmed V and J ends, which lost 4 bases and 7 bases, there was a span of 18 bases. Germline assignment: CDR1 SGDLS and CDR2 YYNGEE. The CDR3 totals 14 residues. This chain's CDR3 is CASSPLGGAGEQYF. CDR3 in DNA: TGTGCCAGCAGCCCTCTTGGAGGGGCGGGGGAGCAGTACTTC.

The chain combines TRBV10-3 with TRBJ1-2; TRBD1 is a possible D gene (5 bases). The CDR3 has 15 amino acids. The germline CDR1 and CDR2 sequences are ENHRY and SYGVKD. Trimming removed 5 bases from V and 2 bases from J, with 15 bases in between. CDR3 sequence (DNA): TGTGCCATCAGTTCTTCATCGACAGCCAACTATGGCTACACCTTC. Translating it yields CAISSSSTANYGYTF.

This chain uses TRBV27 with TRBJ2-7; D is unresolved. CDR1 is MNHEY and CDR2 is SMNVEV in the germline V gene (reference sequence). The ends were cut back, 2 bases at V and 3 bases at J, with 8 bases in the middle. This CDR3 is 13 amino acids long. This CDR3 is CASSLHPNYEQYF. Here the CDR3 DNA reads TGTGCCAGCAGTTTACATCCAAACTACGAGCAGTACTTC.

In this sample, this clone turned up a few times. V and J are TRBV7-9 and TRBJ1-1, with 7 bases that match TRBD1. The CDR3 loop spans 15 amino acids. Germline lookup yields CDR1 SEHNR and CDR2 FQNEAQ (reference sequence). Trimming cost V 0 bases and J 1 base; bases outside gene matches: 2. The DNA for the CDR3 is TGTGCCAGCAGCTTAGCAGAGGGGGCGAACACTGAAGCTTTCTTT. Its protein is CASSLAEGANTEAFF.

The rearrangement links TRBV6-5 to TRBJ1-2; 9 bases agree with TRBD1. This CDR3 comprises 15 residues. Trimming removed 6 bases from V and 4 bases from J; junction bases left unmatched: 9. Germline loops: CDR1 MNHEY, CDR2 SVGAGI. CDR3 residues: CASRPQQGAVYGYTF. CDR3 in DNA: TGTGCCAGCAGGCCCCAACAGGGGGCGGTCTATGGCTACACCTTC.

The V call is TRBV28, the J call TRBJ2-7, with D perhaps TRBD2 (5 bases). V gave up 4 bases and J gave up 2 bases, with 18 bases separating them. Germline lookup yields CDR1 MDHEN and CDR2 SYDVKM. The length of the CDR3 is 16 residues. In DNA form, the CDR3 reads TGTGCCAGCAGTTCCCCGGGGATAGGACTGACCTACGAGCAGTACTTC. It translates to CASSSPGIGLTYEQYF. Looking up the rest from reference TRBV28 and TRBJ2-7 gives the full variable domain: DVKVTQSSRYLVKRTGEKVFLECVQDMDHENMFWYRQDPGLGLRLIYFSYDVKMKEKGDIPEGYSVSREKKERFSLILESASTNQTSMYLCASSSPGIGLTYEQYFGPGTRLTVT.

V is TRBV18 and J is TRBJ2-6; TRBD1 matches at 7 bases. Germline loops: CDR1 KGHSH, CDR2 LQKENI. There are 18 residues in the CDR3. The V segment lost 0 bases and the J segment 0 bases; nucleotides outside the gene matches: 5. CDR3 DNA sequence: TGTGCCAGCTCACCACCCGGGACAGCACCCTCTGGGGCCAACGTCCTGACTTTC. As protein: CASSPPGTAPSGANVLTF.